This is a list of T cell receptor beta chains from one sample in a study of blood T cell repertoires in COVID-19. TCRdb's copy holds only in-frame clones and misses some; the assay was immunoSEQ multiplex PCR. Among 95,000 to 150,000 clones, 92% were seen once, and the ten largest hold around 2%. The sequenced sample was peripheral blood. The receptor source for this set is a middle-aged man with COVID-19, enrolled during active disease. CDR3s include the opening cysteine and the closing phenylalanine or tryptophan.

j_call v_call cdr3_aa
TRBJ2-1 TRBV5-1 CASSPGTSGYNEQFF
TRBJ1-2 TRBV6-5 CASRLTGTGDYGYTF
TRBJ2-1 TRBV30 CAWSGAAGARDEQFF
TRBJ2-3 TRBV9 CASSVKQEGTQYF
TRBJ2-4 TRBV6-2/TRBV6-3 CASSSAGRDIQYF
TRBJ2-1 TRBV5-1 CASSFGTSVGNEQFF
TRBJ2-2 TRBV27 CASSSGLFSPTGELFF
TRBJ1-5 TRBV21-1 CASSKSHIPRNQPQHF
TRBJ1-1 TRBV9 CASSVMTGGSTEAFF
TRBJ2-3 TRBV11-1 CASSFEQGIGTDTQYF
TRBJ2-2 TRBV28 CASMTSGRWELFF
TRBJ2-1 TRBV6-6 CASSSSGTGYDEQFF
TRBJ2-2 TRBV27 CASSFFAGDTGELFF
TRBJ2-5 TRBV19 CASSSAPGTGRQETQYF
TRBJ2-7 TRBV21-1 CASSKISGYEQYF
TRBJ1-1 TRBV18 CASSPIPWTDTEAFF
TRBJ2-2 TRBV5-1 CASSLNPAGGPGGELFF
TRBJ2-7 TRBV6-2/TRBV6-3 CASSFTGKHDYEQYF